The sequence of this T cell receptor (beta chain) was determined in a study of TIL therapy for anti-PD-1-resistant metastatic lung cancer (dated by TCRdb to about 2021). Regarding the study in general: Tumors were harvested before any PD-1/PD-L1 blockade; patients then received nivolumab, and those progressing received lymphodepletion, expanded TIL infusion and IL-2. A median age of about 59 years (range roughly 38-85) and a median tumor PD-L1 proportion score of 6% were recorded among enrolled patients. Most of the cohort had lung adenocarcinoma, a few tumors were EGFR-mutant and two were ALK-rearranged, and half of the patients were current or former smokers. A median non-synonymous tumor mutation burden of around 1.5 mutations per megabase was determined across the cohort by whole-exome sequencing. T cell receptor beta sequencing of tumor and peripheral blood was used to follow clonotypes across the tumor, the expanded TIL product and serial blood samples.

TCR beta CDR3 regions were amplified from genomic DNA with the immunoSEQ v3 hsTCRB kit using bias-controlled multiplex PCR. TCR libraries were sequenced on an Illumina NextSeq 500 to 2 million to 2.5 million read pairs for survey level or about 5-6.5 million for deep level. Per the original workflow: The immunoSEQ Analyzer software assigned V, D and J genes, filtered out non-productive sequences, and reported clonality. To compare repertoires between infused TIL and blood, productive Simpson clonality was used along with the Morisita overlap index of productive TRB rearrangements. Absolute clonotype counts in blood were estimated as lymphocyte count times CD3+ fraction times the clone's productive frequency. This immuneACCESS table, as held by TCRdb, lists in-frame sequences with V and J called but not all clones. Of the missing ones, under half trace to an unresolved V gene in checked studies; the others have no known cause. V and J calls and clone size are copied from that table; D and trimming were computed from the DNA. The table for this sample lists 40,000 to 55,000 clones; around 80% of them were counted only once. The ten top clones hold about 5% of the sample.

Concerning this clone itself: The specificity of this receptor is unknown. Per-base qualities were not stored, and no clone one base away is much larger.

The time point label of this sample denotes: pre-treatment sample, taken before nivolumab and TIL therapy. Adults with stage 4 NSCLC were enrolled in a dual-center phase I trial from 2017 to early 2020. Samples were obtained from a single-arm, open-label phase I trial in which tumor-infiltrating lymphocyte therapy with nivolumab was evaluated in advanced non-small cell lung cancer. Blood mononuclear cells were isolated from EDTA tubes by Ficoll gradient and were snap-frozen as pellets, and DNA was extracted with a Qiagen mini-prep kit. The investigation overall reported the following: The study protocol defined all tumor marker inferences as exploratory. The cohort was highly selected, with more treatment-naive, never-smoker and oncogene-addicted patients than typical, limiting generalizability. The baseline peripheral repertoire was partially replaced by infused TIL clonotypes, which then decayed over months, and no apparent association between persistence and response was found.

The receptor's source is a woman aged 30-79 years with non-small cell lung cancer. The sequencing here drew on blood, taken at baseline.

Here the CDR3 is given as CASSSGLGTDTQYF. The DNA is TGTGCCAGCAGCTCCGGACTAGGCACAGATACGCAGTATTTT. The chain is made from TRBV11-2 and TRBJ2-3, and 7 bases in between align with TRBD2. Including the terminal cysteine and phenylalanine, the CDR3 comprises 14 residues. This entry keeps only the CDR3 DNA: 42 bases, framed from base 1. V is pruned by 4 bases and J by 1 base, leaving 2 bases of the junction without a gene match. The CDR1 and CDR2 encoded by the germline V gene are SGHAT and FQNNGV.